This T cell receptor (beta chain) appears in the sequencing data of a study of OX40 agonist ivuxolimab in advanced cancers. About the study: It was ivuxolimab, an agonistic anti-OX40 (CD134) antibody, that patients were treated with. Those treated in dose escalation had hepatocellular carcinoma, melanoma, renal cell cancer or head and neck cancer.

The CDR3 runs to 18 residues. The V segment lost 7 bases and the J segment 3 bases; nucleotides outside the gene matches: 15. Germline V gives CDR1 LNHDA, CDR2 SQIVND (reference sequence). TCRdb's table, derived via immunoSEQ multiplex PCR, lists solely in-frame clones and lacks some. Of 59,000 or so clones in the sample, around 82% are singletons; the top ten hold roughly 3.7%. The sequencing here drew on CD4+ or CD8+ T cells sorted from blood, taken in a trial of the OX40 agonist ivuxolimab. The chain recombines TRBV19 with TRBJ2-3; 11 bases agree with TRBD2. The receptor's source is an adult with an advanced solid tumor such as melanoma, head and neck, liver or kidney cancer. The CDR3 DNA reads TGTGCCAGTACCCCGGGACAGGGTCGACTAGCGGGAACAGATACGCAGTATTTT. This gives the protein CASTPGQGRLAGTDTQYF.